This passage covers 22 T cell receptor beta chains from one sample sequenced in a study of CD8 T cells in Susac syndrome. The RNA input was about 0.5 to 1 ug, and it was reverse transcribed with random hexamers. TCRdb itself ran the immunoSEQ multiplex PCR reads through MiXCR, one entry per CDR3 protein. The repertoire holds about 210,000 distinct CDR3 sequences, with 85% to 95% as singletons. The sequencing sample was made of CD4+ T cells from PBMCs. The receptor source for this set is a human donor in good health.

The chain uses TRBV14 and TRBJ2-5; D is perhaps TRBD1 or TRBD2 (6 bases each). The germline CDR1 and CDR2 sequences are SGHDN and FVKESK. The length of the CDR3 is 15 residues. V was trimmed by 5 bases and J by 2 bases, leaving 15 bases between them. CDR3 sequence (DNA): TGTGCCAGCAGCACAGCGCAGGGGAGGCAAGAGACCCAGTACTTC. Its protein is CASSTAQGRQETQYF.

The CDR3 spells CASIPTLPQRGYGYTF. In DNA, the CDR3 is TGTGCCAGCATTCCCACGCTCCCACAAAGGGGCTATGGCTACACCTTC. The gene calls are TRBV6-6 and TRBJ1-2; perhaps TRBD1 as D (5 bases). Trimming left V 7 bases short and J 4 bases short, with 22 bases between. The CDR3 loop spans 16 amino acids. Germline-derived CDR1 and CDR2 are MNHNY and SVGAGI (reference sequence).

The chain recombines TRBV27 with TRBJ2-5, with 7 bases identical to TRBD2. V dropped 5 bases and J dropped 3; count of bases not matched to a gene: 6. The CDR3 is 14 amino acids. CDR1 is MNHEY, CDR2 SMNVEV, per germline (reference sequence). CDR3 amino acids: CASSPLAHKETQYF. CDR3 nucleotide sequence: TGTGCCAGCAGTCCACTAGCGCATAAAGAGACCCAGTACTTC.

V is TRBV29-1 and J is TRBJ2-5, with D perhaps TRBD1 (6 bases). The CDR3 totals 13 residues. CDR1 and CDR2 from the germline V gene are SQVTM and ANQGSEA. V was shortened by 6 bases and J by 3 bases, with 14 bases between the two germline ends. This CDR3 is CSVNRGQKETQYF. The DNA for the CDR3 is TGCAGCGTCAATCGAGGACAGAAAGAGACCCAGTACTTC. Full variable domain (remainder filled in from reference TRBV29-1 and TRBJ2-5): SAVISQKPSRDICQRGTSLTIQCQVDSQVTMMFWYRQQPGQSLTLIATANQGSEATYESGFVIDKFPISRPNLTFSTLTVSNMSPEDSSIYLCSVNRGQKETQYFGPGTRLLVL.

The chain is built from TRBV20-1 and TRBJ1-1; TRBD1 matches 9 bases. The V segment lost 1 base and the J segment 1 base; nucleotides outside the gene matches: 7. Germline CDR1 DFQATT, CDR2 SNEGSKA (reference sequence). The CDR3 spans 16 residues. The CDR3, as DNA: TGCAGTGCTAGAGTCACAGGGGGCGGTTGGAACACTGAAGCTTTCTTT. This translates into CSARVTGGGWNTEAFF.

This chain uses TRBV20-1 with TRBJ1-1, with D maybe TRBD1 (5 bases). Germline lookup yields CDR1 DFQATT and CDR2 SNEGSKA (reference sequence). The V end lost 0 bases, the J end lost 2 bases, and 10 bases lay between the germline ends. The CDR3 loop spans 14 amino acids. The CDR3 DNA reads as TGCAGTGCTAGAGATCCCAGGGCCAACACTGAAGCTTTCTTT. Translated, it gives CSARDPRANTEAFF.

V is TRBV5-6 and J is TRBJ2-5; 7 bases map to TRBD1. The CDR3 runs 15 residues. J lost 5 bases, V lost 3 bases, and 10 bases had no gene match. Germline values: CDR1 SGHDT, CDR2 YYEEEE. The CDR3 bases are TGTGCCAGCAGCTCCGGACAGGCGAGGTGGGAGACCCAGTACTTC. Its translation: CASSSGQARWETQYF.

This clonotype was seen just once. DNA of the CDR3: TGTGCCAGCAGCTTACAGCAGAGTCTGGGAGATACGCAGTATTTT. Its translation is CASSLQQSLGDTQYF. The rearrangement joins TRBV11-3 to TRBJ2-3, with D unresolved. The CDR3 loop spans 15 amino acids. Germline V gives CDR1 SGHNT, CDR2 YENEEA. V was clipped by 2 bases and J by 5 bases, with 14 bases between them.

The gene calls are TRBV29-1 and TRBJ1-2; D perhaps matches TRBD1 (5 bases). The germline V gene has CDR1 SQVTM and CDR2 ANQGSEA. This CDR3 is 13 amino acids long. Trimming removed 2 bases at V and 7 bases at J, with 14 bases between. CDR3 in DNA: TGCAGCGTTGAATTCCTCGGGGGAGGTGGCTACACCTTC. Its translation: CSVEFLGGGGYTF.

The chain joins TRBV2 to TRBJ2-7; D ambiguous. The CDR3 is 11 residues long. With 8 bases removed from V and 6 bases from J, the gap between germline ends came to 11 bases. CDR1 SNHLY and CDR2 FYNNEI come from the germline V gene. The CDR3 protein is CASYMAGEQYF. CDR3 sequence (DNA): TGTGCCAGCTATATGGCCGGCGAGCAGTACTTC.

This clonotype was counted once. The chain links TRBV14 to TRBJ2-5, with D perhaps matching TRBD1 (5 bases). Germline V CDR1 and CDR2: SGHDN, FVKESK. V shed 1 base and J shed 3 bases, with 6 bases lying between them. The CDR3 runs to 13 residues. CDR3 region: CASSQAGKETQYF. The CDR3, as DNA: TGTGCCAGCAGCCAAGCAGGGAAAGAGACCCAGTACTTC.

The chain recombines TRBV9 with TRBJ1-2; D may be TRBD1 (6 bases). Germline assignment: CDR1 SGDLS and CDR2 YYNGEE. The CDR3 is made up of 12 amino acids. Trimming took 4 bases from V and 6 from J, leaving 10 bases between them. The CDR3 DNA follows: TGTGCCAGCAGCCGTAACAGGGATGGCTACACCTTC. Translating gives CASSRNRDGYTF. The entire variable domain, with the rest obtained from reference TRBV9 and TRBJ1-2, is as follows: DSGVTQTPKHLITATGQRVTLRCSPRSGDLSVYWYQQSLDQGLQFLIQYYNGEERAKGNILERFSAQQFPDLHSELNLSSLELGDSALYFCASSRNRDGYTFGSGTRLTVV.

As DNA, the CDR3 is TGCAGTGCTAGAGTCTATAGGCCAACGCAAGAGACCCAGTACTTC. Residues: CSARVYRPTQETQYF. V is TRBV20-1 and J is TRBJ2-5; D call uncertain. The CDR3 runs to 15 residues. Germline-derived CDR1 and CDR2 are DFQATT and SNEGSKA (reference sequence). The V gene lost 1 base and the J gene lost 2 bases, with 14 bases spanning the gap.

The chain employs TRBV20-1 and TRBJ1-2; 9 bases fit TRBD1. Losses at the gene ends were 6 bases for V and 6 bases for J; bases not matched to a gene: 8. The CDR3 spans 13 residues. Germline V CDR1 and CDR2: DFQATT, SNEGSKA (reference sequence). The CDR3 loop reads CSAKQGAGNGYTF. CDR3 sequence (DNA): TGCAGTGCAAAACAGGGGGCTGGGAATGGCTACACCTTC.

The J gene is TRBJ2-2, the V gene TRBV27, with D possibly matching TRBD1 (5 bases). V was shortened by 6 bases and J by 5 bases, with 13 bases between the two germline ends. The V gene's germline CDR1 is MNHEY and CDR2 SMNVEV (reference sequence). CDR3 length equals 14 residues. This CDR3 reads CASRRQIETGELFF. In DNA, the CDR3 is TGTGCCAGCAGGCGACAGATAGAGACCGGGGAGCTGTTTTTT.

The rearrangement links TRBV24-1 to TRBJ2-3; no definite D call. CDR3 length equals 11 residues. V was trimmed by 7 bases and J by 3 bases, leaving 4 bases between them. CDR1 and CDR2 (germline): KGHDR, SFDVKD. The CDR3 loop reads CATRGTDTQYF. For the CDR3, the DNA is TGTGCCACCAGGGGGACAGATACGCAGTATTTT.

The sample holds a few counts of this clonotype. V gene TRBV28 combines with J gene TRBJ2-5, with a tentative D call TRBD1 (6 bases). This CDR3 spans 13 amino acids. CDR1 is MDHEN, CDR2 SYDVKM, per germline. V was pared by 4 bases and J by 4 bases, with 10 bases between. The CDR3 spells CASSSQGRETQYF. The CDR3 nucleotides read TGTGCCAGCAGTTCCCAGGGGAGAGAGACCCAGTACTTC.

The chain has TRBV29-1 and TRBJ1-5; D perhaps matches TRBD1 (5 bases). In germline, CDR1 is SQVTM, CDR2 ANQGSEA. The CDR3 loop spans 12 amino acids. Trimming shortened V by 5 bases and J by 7 bases, and 12 bases separated the two germline ends. The CDR3 is CSVSSGVQPQHF. CDR3 sequence (DNA): TGCAGCGTTTCATCGGGGGTGCAGCCCCAGCATTTT.

The rearrangement links TRBV19 to TRBJ2-3; 9 bases agree with TRBD2. Germline trimming cut 10 bases from V and 1 base from J; bases unmatched to any gene: 3. Germline V lookup: CDR1 LNHDA, CDR2 SQIVND (reference sequence). This CDR3 spans 13 amino acids. The CDR3 spells CATLAGGTDTQYF. The CDR3 DNA sequence: TGTGCCACCTTAGCGGGGGGCACAGATACGCAGTATTTT.

The V call is TRBV14, the J call TRBJ2-1; D is perhaps TRBD1 (5 bases). There are 16 residues in the CDR3. Germline-derived CDR1 and CDR2 are SGHDN and FVKESK. Trimming cost V 1 base and J 8 bases, with 18 bases left between them. For the CDR3, the DNA is TGTGCCAGCAGCCAAGGTAGACAGCCGGCAAGCGATGAGCAGTTCTTC. This gives the protein CASSQGRQPASDEQFF.

The chain employs TRBV27 and TRBJ1-2; TRBD1 is a possible D gene (5 bases). V was pared by 6 bases and J by 4 bases, with 15 bases between. This CDR3 contains 14 residues. CDR1 MNHEY and CDR2 SMNVEV come from the germline V gene (reference sequence). The chain's CDR3 is CASRGRGWSYGYTF. The CDR3 DNA reads as TGTGCCAGCAGGGGGAGGGGTTGGAGCTATGGCTACACCTTC.

The rearrangement joins TRBV13 to TRBJ1-1, with D maybe TRBD1 (6 bases). V gave up 4 bases and J gave up 8 bases, with 17 bases separating them. Germline CDR1 reads PRHDT; CDR2 reads FYEKMQ (reference sequence). The CDR3 runs 14 residues. The CDR3 sequence is CASSSTGTKGEAFF. Here the CDR3 DNA reads TGTGCCAGCAGCTCGACCGGGACAAAGGGGGAAGCTTTCTTT.